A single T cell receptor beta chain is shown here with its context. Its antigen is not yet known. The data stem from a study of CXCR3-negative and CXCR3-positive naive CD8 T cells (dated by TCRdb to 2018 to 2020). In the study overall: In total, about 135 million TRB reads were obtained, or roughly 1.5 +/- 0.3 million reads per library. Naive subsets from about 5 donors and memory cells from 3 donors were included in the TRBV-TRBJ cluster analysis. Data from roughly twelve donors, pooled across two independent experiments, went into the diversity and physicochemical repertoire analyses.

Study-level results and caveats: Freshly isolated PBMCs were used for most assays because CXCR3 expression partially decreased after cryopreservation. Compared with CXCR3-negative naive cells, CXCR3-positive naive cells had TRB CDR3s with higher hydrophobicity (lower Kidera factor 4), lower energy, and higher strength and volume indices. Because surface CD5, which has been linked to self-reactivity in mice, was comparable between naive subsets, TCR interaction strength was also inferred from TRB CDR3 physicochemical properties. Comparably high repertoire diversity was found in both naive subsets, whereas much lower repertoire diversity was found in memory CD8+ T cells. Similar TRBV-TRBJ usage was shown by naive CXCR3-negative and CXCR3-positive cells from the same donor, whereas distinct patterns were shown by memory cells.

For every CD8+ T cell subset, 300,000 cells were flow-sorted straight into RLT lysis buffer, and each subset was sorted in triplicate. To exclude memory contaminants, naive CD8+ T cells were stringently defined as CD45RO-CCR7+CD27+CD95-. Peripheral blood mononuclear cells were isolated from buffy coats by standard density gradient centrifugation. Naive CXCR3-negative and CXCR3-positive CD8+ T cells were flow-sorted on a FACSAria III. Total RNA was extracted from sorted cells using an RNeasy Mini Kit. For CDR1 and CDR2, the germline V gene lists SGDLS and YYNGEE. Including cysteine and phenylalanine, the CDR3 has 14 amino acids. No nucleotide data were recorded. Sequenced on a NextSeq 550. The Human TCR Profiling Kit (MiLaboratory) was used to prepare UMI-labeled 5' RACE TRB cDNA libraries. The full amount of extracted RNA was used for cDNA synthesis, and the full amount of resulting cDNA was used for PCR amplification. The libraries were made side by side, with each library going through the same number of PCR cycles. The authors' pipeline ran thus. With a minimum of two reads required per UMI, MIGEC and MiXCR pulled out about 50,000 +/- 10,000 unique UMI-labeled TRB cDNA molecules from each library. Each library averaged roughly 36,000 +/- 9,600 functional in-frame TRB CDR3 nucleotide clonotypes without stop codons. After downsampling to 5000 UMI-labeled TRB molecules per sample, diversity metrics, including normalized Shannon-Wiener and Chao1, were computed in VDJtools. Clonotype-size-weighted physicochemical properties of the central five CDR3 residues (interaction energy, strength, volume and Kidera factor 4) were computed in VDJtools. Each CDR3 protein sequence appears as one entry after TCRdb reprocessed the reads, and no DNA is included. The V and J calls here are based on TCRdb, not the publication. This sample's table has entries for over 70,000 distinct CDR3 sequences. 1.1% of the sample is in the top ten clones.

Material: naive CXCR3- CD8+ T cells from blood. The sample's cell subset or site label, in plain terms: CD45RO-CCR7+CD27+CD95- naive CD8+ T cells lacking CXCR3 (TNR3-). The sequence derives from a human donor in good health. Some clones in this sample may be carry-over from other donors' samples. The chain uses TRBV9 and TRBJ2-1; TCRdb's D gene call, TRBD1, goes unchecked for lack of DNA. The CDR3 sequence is CASSAQGTYDEQFF.